The clone carrying this TCR beta chain was seen only a few times. Its antigen remains unidentified. The data are from a study of shared clonotypes between healthy human individuals. Study results and caveats: Though the depth was large, rarefaction showed that sorted-subset sequencing was incomplete. An expected dependence of interdonor clonotype sharing on sequencing depth was noted.

From germline, CDR1 is KGHSH and CDR2 LQKENI. The CDR3 sequence is 18 residues long. The V and J ends lost 3 bases and 7 bases respectively, with 22 bases between them. Several immunoSEQ plates received, in even portions, the genomic DNA of each subset. Per the original data handling: Junction-only immunoSEQ data arrived without quality scores, meaning filtering differed. Clones were read by immunoSEQ multiplex PCR, and TCRdb kept only the in-frame ones, dropping some. The V and J calls and clone size are taken from that table; D and trimming were inferred from the DNA. The profile shows some 900,000 clones, more than 75% of them singletons.

This receptor was obtained from a young man in good health. The sequencing sample was made of memory CD4+ T cells sorted from blood. Subset noted: CD45RA-negative fraction. V is TRBV18 and J is TRBJ1-6; D unclear. This chain's CDR3 is CASSPDFRRAGRNSPLHF. CDR3 DNA: TGTGCCAGCTCACCCGATTTCCGTAGGGCCGGCCGGAATTCACCCCTCCACTTT.